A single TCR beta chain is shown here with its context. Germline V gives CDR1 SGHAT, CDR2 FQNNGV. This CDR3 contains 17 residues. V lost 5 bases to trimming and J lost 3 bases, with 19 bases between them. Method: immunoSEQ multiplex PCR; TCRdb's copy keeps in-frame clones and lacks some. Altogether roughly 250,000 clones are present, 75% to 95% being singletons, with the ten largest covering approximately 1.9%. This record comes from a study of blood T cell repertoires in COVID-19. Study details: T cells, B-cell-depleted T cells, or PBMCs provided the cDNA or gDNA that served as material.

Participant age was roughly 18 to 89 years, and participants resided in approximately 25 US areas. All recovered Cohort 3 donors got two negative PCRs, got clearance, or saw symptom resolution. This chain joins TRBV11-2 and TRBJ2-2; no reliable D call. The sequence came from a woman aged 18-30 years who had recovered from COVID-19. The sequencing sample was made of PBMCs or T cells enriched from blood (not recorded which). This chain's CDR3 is CASSARYARIHTGELFF. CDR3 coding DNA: TGTGCCAGCAGCGCCCGCTACGCTCGTATACACACCGGGGAGCTGTTTTTT.